This T cell receptor (beta chain) was captured by sequencing in a study of cytomegalovirus exposure and HLA in healthy donors. The CDR3 is made up of 14 amino acids. In germline, CDR1 is SGHNT, CDR2 YYREEE (reference sequence). V lost 6 bases and J lost 0, with 13 bases in between. A multiplex PCR was run with 60 Vbeta primers and 13 Jbeta primers. Profiled with immunoSEQ multiplex PCR; TCRdb holds only in-frame clones, not every one. In the table there are 200,000 to 250,000 clones, about 75% of which are singletons. J is TRBJ2-7 and V is TRBV5-4, with D maybe TRBD1 (6 bases). The source material was PBMCs. This clonotype was sampled from a woman between 25 and 40 years old in good health and CMV-seronegative. The CDR3 sequence is CASTGAGASYEQYF. The DNA of the CDR3 is TGTGCCAGCACAGGGGCAGGGGCCTCCTACGAGCAGTACTTC.